The subject of this entry is one T cell receptor beta chain. It lacks a known antigen. Base qualities are not provided; no much larger clone lies one nucleotide away. Other DNA sequences within the sample encode an identical CDR3. Collaborating institutions collected whole blood in K2EDTA tubes following their own protocols. For TCRbeta analysis, collaborator samples were shipped as frozen whole blood, as isolated PBMCs, or as DNA extracted from either sample type. This sample was taken from a study of blood T cell repertoires in COVID-19 (dated by TCRdb to between 2020 and 2021). Background on the whole study: Samples from collaborators originated in the United States, Italy and Spain and spanned both the acute and convalescent phases of COVID-19. Subjects who had been exposed to COVID-19, were actively infected with it, or had recovered from it provided the deeply sampled blood TCRbeta repertoires that made up the dataset. Where HLA class I and class II types were available, the types were taken from metadata supplied by the sample provider, not from assay-based typing. The material from the prospective study consisted of cDNA or gDNA derived from T cells, B-cell-depleted T cells, or PBMCs. The samples were drawn from the first 160 participants of the ongoing ImmuneRACE study and from 1,254 subjects provided by 6 global collaborators. A de-identified subject ID, COVID-19 status, age in years and sex were almost always included in the sample metadata. A freely available public database, intended as a resource for researchers studying the immune response to SARS-CoV-2, is where the repertoires were released.

In the germline V gene (reference sequence), CDR1 corresponds to LNHDA and CDR2 to SQIVND. From V the trimming removes 3 bases and from J it removes 7 bases, while the gene matches leave 5 bases of the junction unaccounted for. The CDR3 covers 14 residues, taking in both the cysteine and the phenylalanine. The only DNA kept is the CDR3, 42 bases in frame from the first base. TCRbeta CDR3 regions were amplified from genomic DNA by means of the immunoSEQ Assay, a bias-controlled multiplex PCR. The paper's data handling went like this. Within the assay, amplification of reference gene primers was used to estimate how many nucleated cells each sample contained. To quantify the absolute abundance of each unique TCRbeta CDR3 rearrangement, sequence reads were collapsed and filtered. For each sample, productive Simpson clonality was calculated as the square root of Simpson's diversity index over productive rearrangements. Drawn from immuneACCESS, this table holds only the in-frame rearrangements with V and J called that TCRdb kept. Clones are partly lost; checked studies trace under half to an unresolved V gene and leave the rest unexplained. V and J calls and clone size are given by that table; D and trimming were obtained from the DNA. The sample records some 64,000 clones, more than 65% of which are singletons. The biggest ten clones account for around 20% of the sample.

Broad study findings and their caveats: How much clinical and demographic metadata was included differed by source and by participant, and the metadata was provided uncurated.

Material for sequencing was peripheral blood. The chain links TRBV19 with TRBJ2-1; TRBD2 agrees with 8 junctional bases. The sequence derives from a woman over 75 with active or convalescent COVID-19. At the DNA level, the sequence is TGTGCCAGTAGTATTGGCGGGGGGAGTAATGAGCAGTTCTTC. Its translation reads: CASSIGGGSNEQFF.